Below, 16 T cell receptor beta chains from the same sample are listed, as sequenced in a study of shared clonotypes between healthy human individuals. The table came from immunoSEQ multiplex PCR; TCRdb's copy has only in-frame clones and leaves some out. Among fewer than 1.4 million clones listed, more than 75% were seen once. What was sequenced was memory CD4+ T cells from PBMCs. Described subset: CD45RA-negative fraction. The origin of the receptors is a young man in good health. Some clones in this sample may be carry-over from other donors' samples.

The rearrangement joins TRBV7-6 to TRBJ2-4; D might be TRBD1 or TRBD2, each matching 5 bases. Germline CDR1 SGHVS, CDR2 FNYEAQ. The germline V and J ends were trimmed by 5 bases and 1 base, with 12 bases remaining between them. The CDR3 covers 15 residues. CDR3 DNA sequence: TGTGCCAGCAGCCCTAGTTGGGGGGCCAAAAACATTCAGTACTTC. Residues: CASSPSWGAKNIQYF.

This chain links TRBV5-1 with TRBJ1-1; D is uncertain. Trimming left V 1 base short and J 0 bases short, with 10 bases between. The CDR3 consists of 15 residues. Germline CDR1 is SGHRS and CDR2 is YFSETQ. CDR3 region: CASSLLFRMNTEAFF. For the CDR3, the DNA is TGCGCCAGCAGCTTGTTATTCCGTATGAACACTGAAGCTTTCTTT.

This clone appeared a few times. The chain joins TRBV5-1 to TRBJ1-1; D ambiguous. Trimming took off 0 bases at V and 0 bases at J, with 12 bases between the two ends. Germline V CDR1 and CDR2: SGHRS, YFSETQ. The CDR3 consists of 16 residues. The CDR3 protein is CASSLGWQTMNTEAFF. The CDR3, as DNA: TGCGCCAGCAGCTTGGGCTGGCAGACTATGAACACTGAAGCTTTCTTT.

The CDR3 DNA follows: TGCGCCAGCAGCCAAGATCTGAGGCGGACTGGGGCCAACGTCCTGACTTTC. Translating it yields CASSQDLRRTGANVLTF. The rearrangement uses TRBV4-1 and TRBJ2-6; D is uncertain. This CDR3 is built from 17 residues. Germline V lookup: CDR1 MGHRA, CDR2 YSYEKL. With 0 bases removed from V and 2 bases from J, the gap between germline ends came to 11 bases.

As to this clone: The sample contains more than one DNA sequence encoding this CDR3. The genes are TRBV5-1 and TRBJ2-4; weak D call: TRBD2 (6 bases). The V and J ends lost 2 bases and 5 bases respectively, with 11 bases between them. Germline-derived CDR1 and CDR2 are SGHRS and YFSETQ. There are 14 residues in the CDR3. The CDR3 is CASSLAGGENIQYF. CDR3 in DNA: TGCGCCAGCAGCTTAGCGGGCGGAGAAAACATTCAGTACTTC. The full variable domain, in which reference TRBV5-1 and TRBJ2-4 provide the parts outside the CDR3, is KAGVTQTPRYLIKTRGQQVTLSCSPISGHRSVSWYQQTPGQGLQFLFEYFSETQRNKGNFPGRFSGRQFSNSRSEMNVSTLELGDSALYLCASSLAGGENIQYFGAGTRLSVL.

This clone has more than one count but fewer than ten. The chain carries TRBV2 and TRBJ1-5; D remains unclear. CDR3 length: 15 amino acids. The germline CDR1 and CDR2 sequences are SNHLY and FYNNEI. With 1 base removed from V and 0 bases from J, the gap between germline ends came to 7 bases. CDR3 residues: CASSEEADSNQPQHF. CDR3 DNA sequence: TGTGCCAGCAGTGAAGAGGCGGATAGCAATCAGCCCCAGCATTTT.

The chain joins TRBV5-1 to TRBJ2-1, with TRBD2 matching 14 bases. The CDR3 covers 15 residues. Trimming at V came to 3 bases and at J to 12 bases, leaving 8 bases not matched to a gene. Germline V lookup: CDR1 SGHRS, CDR2 YFSETQ. The CDR3 loop reads CASSSRAGTSGGQFF. The CDR3 DNA reads as TGCGCCAGCAGCTCCCGGGCCGGGACTAGCGGGGGGCAGTTCTTC. Supplemented by reference TRBV5-1 and TRBJ2-1, the full variable domain reads KAGVTQTPRYLIKTRGQQVTLSCSPISGHRSVSWYQQTPGQGLQFLFEYFSETQRNKGNFPGRFSGRQFSNSRSEMNVSTLELGDSALYLCASSSRAGTSGGQFFGPGTRLTVL.

The genes are TRBV5-4 and TRBJ2-2; TRBD1 matches at 7 bases. CDR3 size: 17 residues. Trimming took 5 bases from V and 0 from J; bases not matched to a gene: 10. The germline gives CDR1 SGHNT, CDR2 YYREEE (reference sequence). The CDR3 bases are TGTGCCAGCAGTAAAGGGCAGGGACAGTCGAACACCGGGGAGCTGTTTTTT. Its translation: CASSKGQGQSNTGELFF.

This chain joins TRBV7-9 and TRBJ2-7; 12 bases align to TRBD2. Trimming took 8 bases from V and 5 from J; bases not matched to a gene: 10. This CDR3 has 15 residues. Germline V lookup: CDR1 SEHNR, CDR2 FQNEAQ (reference sequence). CDR3 nucleotide sequence: TGTGCCAGCCGCCCGACTAGCGGGAGTCTGGACGAGCAGTACTTC. Translated, it gives CASRPTSGSLDEQYF.

As concerns this clone: One end of the junction varies from germline; a read error may be responsible. The gene calls are TRBV25-1 and TRBJ1-2, with D perhaps TRBD1 (5 bases). Germline V gene sequence: CDR1 MGHDK, CDR2 SYGVNS. This CDR3 is 11 amino acids long. The CDR3 reads CASTAAGGAFF. The DNA of the CDR3 is TGTGCCAGCACCGCGGCGGGGGGAGCGTTCTTC.

This clone was found a few times. The chain has TRBV28 and TRBJ2-7; 11 bases are a match to TRBD2. The V gene end was trimmed by 7 bases and the J gene end by 4 bases; junction bases not matched to a gene: 0. This CDR3 is 12 amino acids long. CDR1 and CDR2 (germline): MDHEN, SYDVKM. The CDR3: CASTSGGYEQYF. Here the CDR3 DNA reads TGTGCCAGCACTAGCGGGGGGTACGAGCAGTACTTC.

The sample holds one count of this clone. This chain joins TRBV11-3 and TRBJ2-1; D gene ambiguous. V was clipped by 3 bases and J by 5 bases, with 8 bases between them. From germline, CDR1 is SGHNT and CDR2 YENEEA. The CDR3 length is 13 residues. CDR3 sequence: CASSFRPDNEQFF. The CDR3 DNA reads TGTGCCAGCAGCTTCCGTCCAGACAATGAGCAGTTCTTC.

The rearrangement uses TRBV6-4 and TRBJ2-3; possibly TRBD1 or TRBD2 for D (5 bases each). The CDR3 loop spans 13 amino acids. From germline, CDR1 is MRHNA and CDR2 SNTAGT. V lost 3 bases, J lost 5 bases, and 9 bases lay in between. The CDR3 reads CASSESRGDTQYF. As DNA, the CDR3 is TGTGCCAGCAGTGAGTCGAGGGGAGATACGCAGTATTTT.

The chain carries TRBV5-1 and TRBJ1-1, with no clear D. The CDR3 covers 15 residues. Germline CDR1 and CDR2: SGHRS and YFSETQ. Trimming took off 0 bases at V and 0 bases at J, with 9 bases between the two ends. The CDR3 loop reads CASSLGEIMNTEAFF. The CDR3 nucleotides are TGCGCCAGCAGCTTGGGGGAGATCATGAACACTGAAGCTTTCTTT.

In this sample, this clone turned up a few times. Other nucleotide sequences from this sample produce the same CDR3. The chain has TRBV18 and TRBJ2-3; D remains ambiguous. Per the germline V gene, CDR1 is KGHSH and CDR2 is LQKENI. The CDR3 runs to 11 residues. With 2 bases removed from V and 4 bases from J, the gap between germline ends came to 1 base. The CDR3 DNA sequence: TGTGCCAGCTCACCAGCAGATACGCAGTATTTT. Translation: CASSPADTQYF.

This chain uses TRBV11-1 with TRBJ2-3, with D uncertain. V lost 2 bases and J 0 bases, leaving 6 bases between the germline ends. Per the germline V gene, CDR1 is SGHAT and CDR2 is FQDESV (reference sequence). This CDR3 is built from 14 residues. CDR3 sequence reads: CASSLLRSTDTQYF. DNA of the CDR3: TGTGCCAGCAGCTTACTCCGTAGCACAGATACGCAGTATTTT. The full variable domain, rest sourced from reference TRBV11-1 and TRBJ2-3, is EAEVAQSPRYKITEKSQAVAFWCDPISGHATLYWYRQILGQGPELLVQFQDESVVDDSQLPKDRFSAERLKGVDSTLKIQPAELGDSAMYLCASSLLRSTDTQYFGPGTRLTVL.